The clone carrying this TCR beta chain has a count of ten or more. No antigen is known for it. MiXCR, run by TCRdb on the 5' RACE reads, gives a single entry per CDR3 protein. Among 200,000 to 300,000 distinct CDR3 sequences listed, 20% to 30% were seen once. Germline CDR1 reads SGDLS; CDR2 reads YYNGEE. Trimming took off 4 bases at V and 4 bases at J, with 22 bases between the two ends. This CDR3 is built from 17 residues. This specimen comes from a study of CD8 T cells in ankylosing spondylitis. The study's findings and limits: In peripheral blood, disease-linked CD8+ clones occurred at relatively low frequencies. Matched ankylosing spondylitis synovial fluid reportedly showed significant enrichment of disease-linked clones.

This TCR derives from a male donor with ankylosing spondylitis or in good health (not recorded which). This sequence joins TRBV9 and TRBJ2-3; the D gene is possibly TRBD2 (6 bases). The source material was blood, either unsorted or a sorted T cell fraction (not recorded which). The CDR3, as DNA: TGTGCCAGCAGCCCCATGGGAAGCGGGTTAGCCCCAGATACGCAGTATTTT. Its translation is CASSPMGSGLAPDTQYF.